These T cell receptor beta chains were read from a single sample in a study of T cell responses to AZD1222 COVID-19 vaccine. Some clones are missing from TCRdb's copy, which holds only in-frame ones; the method was immunoSEQ multiplex PCR. The sample lists about 190,000 clones; 92% were seen once. Sequencing used peripheral blood, obtained on day 0 of AZD1222 vaccination. These TCRs come from an adult in good health. CDR3s include the opening cysteine and the closing phenylalanine or tryptophan. A D gene is named only where the DNA matches it firmly. The size entry is marked missing in some rows and otherwise reads once, few, many or a size class.

abundance: .
d_gene: .
j_gene: TRBJ1-2
v_gene: TRBV5-6
CDR3nt: TGTGCCAGCAGCTTTAGCGACAGCCACTATGGCTACACCTTC
CDR3aa: CASSFSDSHYGYTF

abundance: .
d_gene: TRBD1
j_gene: TRBJ2-7
v_gene: TRBV6-1
CDR3nt: TGTGCCAGCAGTGAGGGGAGACAGGGCAATTACGAGCAGTACTTC
CDR3aa: CASSEGRQGNYEQYF

abundance: once
d_gene: .
j_gene: TRBJ2-2
v_gene: TRBV19
CDR3nt: TGTGCCAGTAGTAAACACACAGGGGCGGGGACCGGGGAGCTGTTTTTT
CDR3aa: CASSKHTGAGTGELFF

abundance: .
d_gene: .
j_gene: TRBJ1-2
v_gene: TRBV2
CDR3nt: TGTGCCAGCAGTGAAATCCACAGAATAGTCTATGGCTACACCTTC
CDR3aa: CASSEIHRIVYGYTF

abundance: once
d_gene: .
j_gene: TRBJ1-2
v_gene: TRBV5-6
CDR3nt: TGTGCCAGCAGCTTGAGTTCAGACTATGGCTACACCTTC
CDR3aa: CASSLSSDYGYTF

abundance: .
d_gene: TRBD1
j_gene: TRBJ2-5
v_gene: TRBV10-3
CDR3nt: TGTGCCATCGGGGACAGGGGCCCAGAGACCCAGTACTTC
CDR3aa: CAIGDRGPETQYF

abundance: .
d_gene: TRBD1
j_gene: TRBJ2-4
v_gene: TRBV7-8
CDR3nt: TGTGCCAGCAGCTTAGCGGACAGGGTCCCCAACATTCAGTACTTC
CDR3aa: CASSLADRVPNIQYF

abundance: .
d_gene: TRBD2
j_gene: TRBJ2-1
v_gene: TRBV5-1
CDR3nt: TGCGCCAGCAGCTTTAGCGGGGCCGGACCGTACAATGAGCAGTTCTTC
CDR3aa: CASSFSGAGPYNEQFF

abundance: many
d_gene: .
j_gene: TRBJ1-1
v_gene: TRBV3-1/TRBV3-2
CDR3nt: TGTGCCAGCAGCCAAGAAGACTCGGCCTCACCCTTTACTGAAGCTTTCTTT
CDR3aa: CASSQEDSASPFTEAFF

abundance: .
d_gene: .
j_gene: TRBJ1-4
v_gene: TRBV6-2/TRBV6-3
CDR3nt: TGTGCCAGCAGTTACTCGACAGGAGCTAATGAAAAACTGTTTTTT
CDR3aa: CASSYSTGANEKLFF

abundance: .
d_gene: .
j_gene: TRBJ2-1
v_gene: TRBV7-2
CDR3nt: TGTGCCAGCAGCTTAGCGGTGGACAGTACTAATGAGCAGTTCTTC
CDR3aa: CASSLAVDSTNEQFF

abundance: .
d_gene: .
j_gene: TRBJ1-2
v_gene: TRBV5-1
CDR3nt: TGCGCCAGCAGCCCCCTCGAGGGGGTTGGCTACACCTTC
CDR3aa: CASSPLEGVGYTF

abundance: once
d_gene: .
j_gene: TRBJ1-5
v_gene: TRBV11-2
CDR3nt: TGTGCCAGCAGCTTTCTTAGCAATCAGCCCCAGCATTTT
CDR3aa: CASSFLSNQPQHF

abundance: few
d_gene: .
j_gene: TRBJ1-2
v_gene: TRBV27
CDR3nt: TGTGCCAGCCGGAACTCGTTAGGCTATGGCTACACCTTC
CDR3aa: CASRNSLGYGYTF

abundance: .
d_gene: .
j_gene: TRBJ1-2
v_gene: TRBV28
CDR3nt: TGTGCCAGCAGCCGGGTGACAGACTATGGCTACACCTTC
CDR3aa: CASSRVTDYGYTF

abundance: .
d_gene: .
j_gene: TRBJ2-7
v_gene: TRBV4-1
CDR3nt: TGCGCCAGCAGCCAAGGTCCTAGCCGGGGCGCCTACGAGCAGTACTTC
CDR3aa: CASSQGPSRGAYEQYF

abundance: .
d_gene: .
j_gene: TRBJ1-6
v_gene: TRBV30
CDR3nt: TGTGCCTGGACTCTACTGGGGGGAGGGAATAATTCACCCCTCCACTTT
CDR3aa: CAWTLLGGGNNSPLHF

abundance: .
d_gene: TRBD2
j_gene: TRBJ2-1
v_gene: TRBV5-8
CDR3nt: TGTGCCAGCAGCTGGGGCGGGGGGCCCGGCGGTGAGCAGTTCTTC
CDR3aa: CASSWGGGPGGEQFF

abundance: .
d_gene: .
j_gene: TRBJ1-6
v_gene: TRBV2
CDR3nt: TGTGCCAGCAGTGAGGAGGTGAATTCACCCCTCCACTTT
CDR3aa: CASSEEVNSPLHF

abundance: .
d_gene: .
j_gene: TRBJ1-2
v_gene: TRBV27
CDR3nt: TGTGCCAGCAGCCCCCAAGGGGGTTATGGCTATGGCTACACCTTC
CDR3aa: CASSPQGGYGYGYTF

abundance: .
d_gene: .
j_gene: TRBJ1-1
v_gene: TRBV24-1
CDR3nt: TGTGCCACCAGTGATGCCGGGAGAAACACTGAAGCTTTCTTT
CDR3aa: CATSDAGRNTEAFF

abundance: once
d_gene: TRBD1
j_gene: TRBJ1-2
v_gene: TRBV6-5
CDR3nt: TGTGCCAGCAGTTATCAAGGGACAGGGAGCTATGGCTACACCTTC
CDR3aa: CASSYQGTGSYGYTF

abundance: .
d_gene: .
j_gene: TRBJ1-1
v_gene: TRBV4-2
CDR3nt: TGTGCCAGCAGCCAAGATAGGGGGAACACTGAAGCTTTCTTT
CDR3aa: CASSQDRGNTEAFF

abundance: .
d_gene: .
j_gene: TRBJ1-2
v_gene: TRBV18
CDR3nt: TGTGCCAGCTCACCGCCCACCGGGAACTATGGCTACACCTTC
CDR3aa: CASSPPTGNYGYTF

abundance: .
d_gene: .
j_gene: TRBJ1-5
v_gene: TRBV7-8
CDR3nt: TGTGCCAGCAGCTCTCGGGCTCAGCCCCAGCATTTT
CDR3aa: CASSSRAQPQHF

abundance: .
d_gene: TRBD2
j_gene: TRBJ2-2
v_gene: TRBV6-2/TRBV6-3
CDR3nt: TGTGCCAGCAGCCAACCCGGACTAGCGGGTTCCACCGGGGAGCTGTTTTTT
CDR3aa: CASSQPGLAGSTGELFF

abundance: .
d_gene: TRBD1
j_gene: TRBJ1-6
v_gene: TRBV6-2/TRBV6-3
CDR3nt: TGTGCCAGCAGTTGGACAGGGAAGAGTAATTCACCCCTCCACTTT
CDR3aa: CASSWTGKSNSPLHF

abundance: .
d_gene: TRBD1
j_gene: TRBJ2-3
v_gene: TRBV5-1
CDR3nt: TGCGCCAGCAGCTTAGTGGGACAGGGAAGCACAGATACGCAGTATTTT
CDR3aa: CASSLVGQGSTDTQYF

abundance: .
d_gene: TRBD1
j_gene: TRBJ1-2
v_gene: TRBV27
CDR3nt: TGTGCCAGCAGTTTAGGGACAGGGACTAACTATGGCTACACCTTC
CDR3aa: CASSLGTGTNYGYTF

abundance: .
d_gene: TRBD1
j_gene: TRBJ2-7
v_gene: TRBV9
CDR3nt: TGTGCCAGCAGCCCGCCCCCAGAAGACAGGGGGGACTACGAGCAGTACTTC
CDR3aa: CASSPPPEDRGDYEQYF

abundance: .
d_gene: .
j_gene: TRBJ1-2
v_gene: TRBV7-8
CDR3nt: TGTGCCAGCAGCTTAGGGCGCAGGGAAAGCACTTACGGCTACACCTTC
CDR3aa: CASSLGRRESTYGYTF

abundance: .
d_gene: .
j_gene: TRBJ1-2
v_gene: TRBV27
CDR3nt: TGTGCCAGCAGTTTTGAGGGGTTCTATGGCTACACCTTC
CDR3aa: CASSFEGFYGYTF

abundance: .
d_gene: .
j_gene: TRBJ1-1
v_gene: TRBV5-3
CDR3nt: TGTGCCAGAAGCTTGGTGGACGGACGACAGTTGGTGTCTTCTGAAGCTTTCTTT
CDR3aa: CARSLVDGRQLVSSEAFF

abundance: .
d_gene: .
j_gene: TRBJ2-4
v_gene: TRBV5-8
CDR3nt: TGTGCCAGCAGCTTGGCGGGGTACCTTAAAAACATTCAGTACTTC
CDR3aa: CASSLAGYLKNIQYF

abundance: once
d_gene: .
j_gene: TRBJ2-7
v_gene: TRBV11-2
CDR3nt: TGTGCCAGCAGCCAGGCGGCACCCGAGCAGTACTTC
CDR3aa: CASSQAAPEQYF

abundance: .
d_gene: .
j_gene: TRBJ1-5
v_gene: TRBV2
CDR3nt: TGTGCCAGCAGTGGGAGCTACAATCAGCCCCAGCATTTT
CDR3aa: CASSGSYNQPQHF

abundance: .
d_gene: .
j_gene: TRBJ2-2
v_gene: TRBV5-6
CDR3nt: TGTGCCAGCAGCTTGAGGGGAGCGCAGGACACCGGGGAGCTGTTTTTT
CDR3aa: CASSLRGAQDTGELFF

abundance: .
d_gene: .
j_gene: TRBJ2-6
v_gene: TRBV9
CDR3nt: TGTGCCAGCAGCACCCGGGCAAACTCTGGGGCCAACGTCCTGACTTTC
CDR3aa: CASSTRANSGANVLTF

abundance: .
d_gene: TRBD1
j_gene: TRBJ1-5
v_gene: TRBV9
CDR3nt: TGTGCCAGCAGCGCCACAGGGGATCCTCAGCCCCAGCATTTT
CDR3aa: CASSATGDPQPQHF

abundance: .
d_gene: .
j_gene: TRBJ1-2
v_gene: TRBV5-1
CDR3nt: TGCGCCAGCAGCTTGGAGCAGGGCCCTAACTATGGCTACACCTTC
CDR3aa: CASSLEQGPNYGYTF